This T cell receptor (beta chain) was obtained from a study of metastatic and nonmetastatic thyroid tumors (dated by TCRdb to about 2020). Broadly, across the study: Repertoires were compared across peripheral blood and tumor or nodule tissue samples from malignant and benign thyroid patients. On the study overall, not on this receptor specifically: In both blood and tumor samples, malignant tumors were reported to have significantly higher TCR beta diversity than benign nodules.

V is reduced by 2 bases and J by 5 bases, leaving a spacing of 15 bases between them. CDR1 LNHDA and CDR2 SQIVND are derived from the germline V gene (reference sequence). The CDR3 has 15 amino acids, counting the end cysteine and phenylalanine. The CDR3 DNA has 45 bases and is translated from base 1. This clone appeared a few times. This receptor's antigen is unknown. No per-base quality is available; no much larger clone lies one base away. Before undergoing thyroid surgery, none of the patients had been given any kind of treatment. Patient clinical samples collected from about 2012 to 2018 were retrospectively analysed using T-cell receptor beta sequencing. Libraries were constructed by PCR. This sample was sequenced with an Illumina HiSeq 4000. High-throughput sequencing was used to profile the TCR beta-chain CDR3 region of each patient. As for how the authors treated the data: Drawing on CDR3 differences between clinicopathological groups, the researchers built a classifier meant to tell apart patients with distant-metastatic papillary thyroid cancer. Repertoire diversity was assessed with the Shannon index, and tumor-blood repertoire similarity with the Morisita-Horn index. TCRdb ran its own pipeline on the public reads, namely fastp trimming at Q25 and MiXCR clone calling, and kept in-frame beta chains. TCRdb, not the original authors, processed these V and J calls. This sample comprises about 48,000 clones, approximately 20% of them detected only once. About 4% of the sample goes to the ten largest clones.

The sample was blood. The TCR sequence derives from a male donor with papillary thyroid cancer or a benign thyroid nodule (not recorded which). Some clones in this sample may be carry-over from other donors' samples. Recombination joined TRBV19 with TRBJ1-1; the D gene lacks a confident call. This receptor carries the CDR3 CASSISGGAGTEAFF. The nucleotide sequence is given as TGTGCCAGTAGTATATCGGGAGGAGCGGGGACTGAAGCTTTCTTT. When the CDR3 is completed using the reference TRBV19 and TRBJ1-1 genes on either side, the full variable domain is DGGITQSPKYLFRKEGQNVTLSCEQNLNHDAMYWYRQDPGQGLRLIYYSQIVNDFQKGDIAEGYSVSREKKESFPLTVTSAQKNPTAFYLCASSISGGAGTEAFFGQGTRLTVV.